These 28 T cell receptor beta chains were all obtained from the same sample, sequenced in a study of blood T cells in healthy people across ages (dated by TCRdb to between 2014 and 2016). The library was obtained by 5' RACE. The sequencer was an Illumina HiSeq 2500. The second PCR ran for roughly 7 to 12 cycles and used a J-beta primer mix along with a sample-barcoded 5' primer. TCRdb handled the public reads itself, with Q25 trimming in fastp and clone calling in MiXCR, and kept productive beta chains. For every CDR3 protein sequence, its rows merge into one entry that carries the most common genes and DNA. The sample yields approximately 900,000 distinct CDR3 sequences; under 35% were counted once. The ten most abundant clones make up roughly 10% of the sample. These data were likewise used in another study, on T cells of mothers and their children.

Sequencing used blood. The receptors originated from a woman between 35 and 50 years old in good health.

This chain's CDR3 is CSVEVGGSGNQPQHF. In DNA, the CDR3 is TGCAGCGTTGAAGTAGGTGGGTCGGGCAATCAGCCCCAGCATTTT. The V gene is TRBV29-1, the J gene TRBJ1-5; D ambiguous. Between the trimmed V and J ends, which lost 1 base and 2 bases, there was a span of 12 bases. CDR1 and CDR2 from the germline V gene are SQVTM and ANQGSEA. The CDR3 covers 15 residues.

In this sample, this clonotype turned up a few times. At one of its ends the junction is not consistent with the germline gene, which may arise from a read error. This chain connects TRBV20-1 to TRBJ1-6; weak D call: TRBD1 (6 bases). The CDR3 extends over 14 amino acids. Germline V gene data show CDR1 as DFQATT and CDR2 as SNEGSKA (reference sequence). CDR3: CSARMEGVESPRHF. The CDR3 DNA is TGCAGTGCTAGGATGGAGGGGGTAGAATCACCCCGCCACTTT.

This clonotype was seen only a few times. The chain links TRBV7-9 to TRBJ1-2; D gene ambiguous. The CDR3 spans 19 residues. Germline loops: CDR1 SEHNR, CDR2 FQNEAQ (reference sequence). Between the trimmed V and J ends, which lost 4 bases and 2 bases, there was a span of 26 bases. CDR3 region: CASSSTLSGLLDGNYGYTF. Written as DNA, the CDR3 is TGTGCCAGCAGCTCCACCTTGTCGGGGTTGCTCGATGGGAACTATGGCTACACCTTC.

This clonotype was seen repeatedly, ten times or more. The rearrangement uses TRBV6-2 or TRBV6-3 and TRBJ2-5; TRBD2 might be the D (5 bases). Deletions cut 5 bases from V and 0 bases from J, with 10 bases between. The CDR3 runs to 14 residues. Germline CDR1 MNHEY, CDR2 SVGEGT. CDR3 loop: CASSPQRYQETQYF. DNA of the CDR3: TGTGCCAGCAGTCCACAGCGGTACCAAGAGACCCAGTACTTC.

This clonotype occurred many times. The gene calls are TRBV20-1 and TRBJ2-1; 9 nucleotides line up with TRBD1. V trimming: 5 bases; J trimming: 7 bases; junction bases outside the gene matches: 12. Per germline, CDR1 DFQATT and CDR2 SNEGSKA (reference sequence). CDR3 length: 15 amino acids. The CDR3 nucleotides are TGCAGTGCTGCCCACCCGGGACAGGGCTCGAATGAGCAGTTCTTC. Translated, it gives CSAAHPGQGSNEQFF.

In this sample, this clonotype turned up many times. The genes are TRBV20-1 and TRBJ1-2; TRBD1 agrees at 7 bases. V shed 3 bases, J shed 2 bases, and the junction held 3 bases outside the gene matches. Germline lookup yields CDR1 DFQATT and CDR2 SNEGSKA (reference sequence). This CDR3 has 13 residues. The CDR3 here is CSAREGQNYGYTF. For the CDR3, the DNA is TGCAGTGCTAGGGAGGGACAGAACTATGGCTACACCTTC.

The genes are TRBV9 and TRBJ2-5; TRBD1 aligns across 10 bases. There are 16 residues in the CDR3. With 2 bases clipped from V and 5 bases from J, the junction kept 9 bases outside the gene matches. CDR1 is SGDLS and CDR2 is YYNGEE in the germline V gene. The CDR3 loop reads CASSVGTGVVGETQYF. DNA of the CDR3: TGTGCCAGCAGCGTTGGGACAGGGGTTGTAGGGGAGACCCAGTACTTC.

The CDR3 DNA is TGTGCCAGCAGCTCGCCGGCAGGGGAGCAGTTCTTC. This sequence encodes CASSSPAGEQFF. The genes are TRBV7-3 and TRBJ2-1; weak D call: TRBD1 (5 bases). Germline loops: CDR1 SGHTA, CDR2 FQGTGA. V lost 4 bases to trimming and J lost 10 bases, with 11 bases between them. CDR3 length equals 12 residues.

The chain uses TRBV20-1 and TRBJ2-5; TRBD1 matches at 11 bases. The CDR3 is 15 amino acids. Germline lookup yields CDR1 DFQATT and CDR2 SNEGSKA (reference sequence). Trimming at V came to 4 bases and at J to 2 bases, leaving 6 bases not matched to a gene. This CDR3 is CSATAGTGGQETQYF. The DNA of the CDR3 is TGCAGTGCTACCGCCGGGACAGGGGGTCAAGAGACCCAGTACTTC.

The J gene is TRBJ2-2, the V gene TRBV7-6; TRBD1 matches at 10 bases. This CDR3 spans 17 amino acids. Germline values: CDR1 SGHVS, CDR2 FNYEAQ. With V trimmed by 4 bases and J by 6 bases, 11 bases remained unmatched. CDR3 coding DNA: TGTGCCAGCAGCTCTAGGCTGACAGGGGGCGCGGCCGGGGAGCTGTTTTTT. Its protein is CASSSRLTGGAAGELFF.

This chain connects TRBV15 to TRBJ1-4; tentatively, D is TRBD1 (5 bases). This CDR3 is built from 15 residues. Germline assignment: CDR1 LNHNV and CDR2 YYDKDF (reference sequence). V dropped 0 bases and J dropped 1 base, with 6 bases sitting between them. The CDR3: CATSREDKTNEKLFF. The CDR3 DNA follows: TGTGCCACCAGCAGAGAGGACAAAACTAATGAAAAACTGTTTTTT.

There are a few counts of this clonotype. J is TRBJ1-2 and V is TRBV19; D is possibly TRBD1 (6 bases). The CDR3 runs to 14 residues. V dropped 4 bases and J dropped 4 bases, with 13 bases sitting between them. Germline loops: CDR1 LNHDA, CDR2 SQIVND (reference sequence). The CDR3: CASSTPGAGYGYTF. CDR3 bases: TGTGCCAGTAGTACCCCAGGGGCTGGCTATGGCTACACCTTC.

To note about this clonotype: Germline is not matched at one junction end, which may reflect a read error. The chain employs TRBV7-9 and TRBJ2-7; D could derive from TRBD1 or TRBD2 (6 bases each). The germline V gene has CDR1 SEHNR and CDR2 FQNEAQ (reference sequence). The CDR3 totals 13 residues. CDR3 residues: CTSRPTGGYEQYF. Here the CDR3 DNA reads TGTACCAGCAGGCCGACAGGAGGGTACGAGCAGTACTTC.

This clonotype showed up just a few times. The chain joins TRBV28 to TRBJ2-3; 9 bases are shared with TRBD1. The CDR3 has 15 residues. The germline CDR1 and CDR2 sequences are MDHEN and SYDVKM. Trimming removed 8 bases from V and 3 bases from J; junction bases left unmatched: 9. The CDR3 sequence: CASAPTGGATDTQYF. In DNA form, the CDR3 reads TGTGCCAGCGCCCCGACAGGGGGAGCAACAGATACGCAGTATTTT.

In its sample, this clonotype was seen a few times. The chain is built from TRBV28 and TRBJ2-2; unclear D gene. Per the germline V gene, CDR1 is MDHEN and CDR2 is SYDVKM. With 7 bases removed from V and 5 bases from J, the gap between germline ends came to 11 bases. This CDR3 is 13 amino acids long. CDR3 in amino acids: CASKRQITGELFF. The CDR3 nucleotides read TGTGCCAGCAAAAGGCAAATTACCGGGGAGCTGTTTTTT.

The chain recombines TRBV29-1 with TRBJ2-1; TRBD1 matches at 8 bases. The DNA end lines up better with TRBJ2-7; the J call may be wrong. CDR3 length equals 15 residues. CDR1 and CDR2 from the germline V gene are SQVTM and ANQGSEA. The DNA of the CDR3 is TGCAGCGTTTCTGACAGGGGAGGCTCCTACAATGAGCAGTACTTC. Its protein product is CSVSDRGGSYNEQYF.

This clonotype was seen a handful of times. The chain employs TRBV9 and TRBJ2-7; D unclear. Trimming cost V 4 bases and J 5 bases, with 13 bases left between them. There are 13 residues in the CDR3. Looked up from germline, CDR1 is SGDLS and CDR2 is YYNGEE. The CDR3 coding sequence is TGTGCCAGCAGCCCACGCGCTAGGGACGAGCAGTACTTC. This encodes CASSPRARDEQYF.

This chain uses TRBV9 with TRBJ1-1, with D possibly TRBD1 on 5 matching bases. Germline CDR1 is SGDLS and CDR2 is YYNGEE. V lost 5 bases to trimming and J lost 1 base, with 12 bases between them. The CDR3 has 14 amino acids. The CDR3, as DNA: TGTGCCAGCAGGGGGGAACGGAGGAACACTGAAGCTTTCTTT. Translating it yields CASRGERRNTEAFF.

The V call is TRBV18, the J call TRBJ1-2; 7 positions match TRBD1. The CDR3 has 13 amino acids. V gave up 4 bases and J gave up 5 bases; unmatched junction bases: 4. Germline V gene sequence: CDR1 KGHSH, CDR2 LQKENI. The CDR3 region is CASSRTGEYGYTF. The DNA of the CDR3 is TGTGCCAGCTCACGCACAGGGGAGTATGGCTACACCTTC.

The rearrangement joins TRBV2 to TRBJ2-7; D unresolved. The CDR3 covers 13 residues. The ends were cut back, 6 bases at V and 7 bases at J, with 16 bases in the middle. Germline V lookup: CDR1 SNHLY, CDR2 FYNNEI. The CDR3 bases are TGTGCCAGCAGGGAAAACCCCCGTCGGGAGCAGTACTTC. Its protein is CASRENPRREQYF.

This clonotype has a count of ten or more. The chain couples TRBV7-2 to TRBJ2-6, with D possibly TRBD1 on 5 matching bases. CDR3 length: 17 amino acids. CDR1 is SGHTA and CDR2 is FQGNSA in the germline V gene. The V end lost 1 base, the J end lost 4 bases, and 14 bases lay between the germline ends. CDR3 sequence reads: CASSLGQGSRGANVLTF. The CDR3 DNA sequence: TGTGCCAGCAGCTTAGGGCAGGGTTCGAGGGGGGCCAACGTCCTGACTTTC. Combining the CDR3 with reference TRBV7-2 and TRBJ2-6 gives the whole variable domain GAGVSQSPSNKVTEKGKDVELRCDPISGHTALYWYRQSLGQGLEFLIYFQGNSAPDKSGLPSDRFSAERTGGSVSTLTIQRTQQEDSAVYLCASSLGQGSRGANVLTFGAGSRLTVL.

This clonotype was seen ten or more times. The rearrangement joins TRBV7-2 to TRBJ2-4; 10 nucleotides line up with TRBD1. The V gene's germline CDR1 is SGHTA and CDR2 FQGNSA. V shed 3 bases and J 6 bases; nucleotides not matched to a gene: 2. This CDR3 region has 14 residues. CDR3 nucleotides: TGTGCCAGCAGCTTGGGGACAGGGGTAAACATTCAGTACTTC. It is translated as CASSLGTGVNIQYF.

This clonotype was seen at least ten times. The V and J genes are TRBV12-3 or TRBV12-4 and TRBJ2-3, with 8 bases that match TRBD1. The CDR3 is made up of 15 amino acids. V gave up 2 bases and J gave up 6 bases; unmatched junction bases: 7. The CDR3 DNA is TGTGCCAGCAGTTTATTGGCAGGGGGCAGGGATACGCAGTATTTT. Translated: CASSLLAGGRDTQYF.

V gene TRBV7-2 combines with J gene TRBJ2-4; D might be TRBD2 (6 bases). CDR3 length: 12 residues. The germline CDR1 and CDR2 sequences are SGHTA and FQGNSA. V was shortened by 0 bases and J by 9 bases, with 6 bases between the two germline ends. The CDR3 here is CASSLAGGIQYF. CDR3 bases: TGTGCCAGCAGCTTAGCGGGGGGCATTCAGTACTTC.

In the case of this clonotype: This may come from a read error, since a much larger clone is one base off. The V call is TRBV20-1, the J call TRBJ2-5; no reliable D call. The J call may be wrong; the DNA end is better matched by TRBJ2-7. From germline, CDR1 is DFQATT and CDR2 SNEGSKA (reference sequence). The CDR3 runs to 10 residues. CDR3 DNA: TGCAGTGCTGGCACCTACGAGCAGTACGTC. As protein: CSAGTYEQYV.

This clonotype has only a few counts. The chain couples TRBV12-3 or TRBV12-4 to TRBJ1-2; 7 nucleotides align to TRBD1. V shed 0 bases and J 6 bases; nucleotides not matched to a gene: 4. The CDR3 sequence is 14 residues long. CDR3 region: CASSLAGQMDGYTF. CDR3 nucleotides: TGTGCCAGCAGTTTAGCGGGACAGATGGATGGCTACACCTTC.

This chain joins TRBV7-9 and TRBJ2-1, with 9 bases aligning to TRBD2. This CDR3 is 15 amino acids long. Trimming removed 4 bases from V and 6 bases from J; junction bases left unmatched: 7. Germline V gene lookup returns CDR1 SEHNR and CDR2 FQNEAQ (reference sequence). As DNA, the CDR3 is TGTGCCAGCAGCTCGACTAGCGGATTCCGCAATGAGCAGTTCTTC. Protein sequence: CASSSTSGFRNEQFF.

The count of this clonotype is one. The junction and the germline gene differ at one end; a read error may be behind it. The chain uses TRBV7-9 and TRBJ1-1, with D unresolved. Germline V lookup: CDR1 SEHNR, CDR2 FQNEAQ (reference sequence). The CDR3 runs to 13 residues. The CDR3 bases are TGTGTCAGCAGCTTAATGGCAGACACTGAAGCTTTCTTT. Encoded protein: CVSSLMADTEAFF.